The 27 T cell receptor beta chains presented below share a single source sample, sequenced in a study of CD8+CD57+ T cells in acquired aplastic anemia. It was patients with CD8+CD57+ cell expansion by flow cytometry who were chosen for sequencing. Genomic DNA, the template, was used for profiling of the TCR beta VDJ and CDR3. MiXCR was run by TCRdb on the reads, yielding one entry per CDR3 protein. Counted here are 450,000 to 600,000 distinct CDR3 sequences, roughly a third occurring once; the ten biggest clones make up under 0.95%. The sequencing sample was made of sorted CD4+, CD8+, or CD8+CD57+ T cells (not recorded which) from PBMCs. Every receptor here comes from a human donor with aplastic anemia.

The chain has TRBV29-1 and TRBJ1-1, with no clear D. The CDR3 length is 12 residues. Trimming pared 7 bases from V and 8 bases from J, leaving 17 bases between. The germline gives CDR1 SQVTM, CDR2 ANQGSEA. CDR3 region: CSGAGAGVEAFF. In DNA, the CDR3 is TGCAGCGGGGCGGGAGCAGGAGTCGAAGCTTTCTTT.

This clonotype was detected a few times. The CDR3 sequence: CASSSKGLRHETQYF. The CDR3 DNA is TGTGCCAGCAGTTCGAAAGGGCTGAGGCACGAGACCCAGTACTTC. This chain links TRBV28 with TRBJ2-5, with D unresolved. Trimming cost V 4 bases and J 5 bases, with 17 bases left between them. Germline values: CDR1 MDHEN, CDR2 SYDVKM. The CDR3 is made up of 15 amino acids.

This clonotype has a handful of counts. The chain uses TRBV29-1 and TRBJ2-7; TRBD2 matches at 14 bases. The CDR3 is 13 residues long. Looked up from germline, CDR1 is SQVTM and CDR2 is ANQGSEA. CDR3 coding DNA: TGCAGTGCTCGACTAGCGGGAGGGCACGAGCAGTACTTC. Its protein product is CSARLAGGHEQYF.

The genes are TRBV6-5 and TRBJ1-2; no definite D call. The CDR3 contains 16 residues. Germline V lookup: CDR1 MNHEY, CDR2 SVGAGI. Between the trimmed V and J ends, which lost 4 bases and 6 bases, there was a span of 21 bases. CDR3 amino acids: CASSCFEKLTLDGYTF. The CDR3, as DNA: TGTGCCAGCAGTTGCTTCGAGAAGCTCACCTTGGATGGCTACACCTTC.

As to this clonotype: A much larger clone lies a single base off, so this may be a read error. V gene TRBV10-1 combines with J gene TRBJ2-1; 10 bases agree with TRBD2. The germline V gene has CDR1 WNHNN and CDR2 SYGVQD (reference sequence). This CDR3 spans 14 amino acids. The CDR3 region is CASSESASGSVQSF. The CDR3 DNA is TGCGCCAGCAGTGAATCTGCTAGCGGGAGTGTGCAGTCCTTC.

This clonotype was counted only a few times. The chain couples TRBV20-1 to TRBJ1-4; TRBD1 is a possible D gene (5 bases). Germline V CDR1 and CDR2: DFQATT, SNEGSKA (reference sequence). CDR3 length equals 13 residues. The V end was cut by 3 bases, the J end by 4 bases, with 9 bases between. CDR3: CSASVQDNEKLFF. The CDR3 DNA sequence: TGCAGTGCTAGCGTACAGGATAATGAAAAACTGTTTTTT.

CDR3 DNA sequence: TGTGCCAGTAGTCTAGCGGGGGGTGATGATACGCAGTATTTT. Its protein is CASSLAGGDDTQYF. V and J are TRBV19 and TRBJ2-3, with 11 bases lining up with TRBD2. CDR1 LNHDA and CDR2 SQIVND come from the germline V gene (reference sequence). This CDR3 contains 14 residues. J was trimmed by 6 bases and V by 5 bases; bases with no gene match: 4.

This clonotype was recorded a few times. The genes are TRBV20-1 and TRBJ2-1; 8 bases line up with TRBD2. V shed 7 bases, J shed 7 bases, and the junction held 9 bases outside the gene matches. The CDR3 covers 13 residues. Germline-derived CDR1 and CDR2 are DFQATT and SNEGSKA (reference sequence). For the CDR3, the DNA is TGCAGTGGTAGCGGGACATTAACAAATGAGCAGTTCTTC. It is translated as CSGSGTLTNEQFF.

The sample holds many counts of this clonotype. The chain is built from TRBV24-1 and TRBJ2-1; 10 bases map to TRBD1. The length of the CDR3 is 14 residues. Germline CDR1 and CDR2: KGHDR and SFDVKD. Trimming removed 3 bases from V and 9 bases from J; junction bases left unmatched: 4. CDR3: CATSDPGQGSEQFF. CDR3 in DNA: TGTGCCACCAGTGATCCGGGACAGGGGTCTGAGCAGTTCTTC.

This chain uses TRBV30 with TRBJ1-1; D is undetermined. Germline CDR1 and CDR2: GTSNPN and SVGIG (reference sequence). Deletions cut 0 bases from V and 6 bases from J, with 8 bases between. This CDR3 spans 12 amino acids. In nucleotides, the CDR3 is TGTGCCTGGAGTGTGGGAGGAGCTGAAGCTTTCTTT. Its translation is CAWSVGGAEAFF.

The table lists this clonotype with a few counts. The chain is built from TRBV7-9 and TRBJ2-7; no definite D call. Trimming took off 5 bases at V and 2 bases at J, with 13 bases between the two ends. This CDR3 has 14 amino acids. Germline V gene sequence: CDR1 SEHNR, CDR2 FQNEAQ (reference sequence). Here the CDR3 reads CASSLTSLTYEQYF. The CDR3 region has the DNA TGTGCCAGCAGCCTGACCTCGCTGACCTACGAGCAGTACTTC.

This clonotype showed up just a few times. This chain links TRBV12-3 or TRBV12-4 with TRBJ2-3; perhaps TRBD2 as D (6 bases). The V end lost 6 bases, the J end lost 0 bases, and 10 bases lay between the germline ends. The CDR3 length is 14 residues. This CDR3 is CASSSSVSTDTQYF. The CDR3 DNA is TGTGCCAGCAGCTCTAGCGTTAGCACAGATACGCAGTATTTT.

This clonotype was counted at least ten times. Here the CDR3 DNA reads TGTGCCAGTAGTAGGGGGGCTAGCGGGACCCACTACGAGCAGTACTTC. Its translation: CASSRGASGTHYEQYF. The chain links TRBV19 to TRBJ2-7, with 9 positions matching TRBD2. CDR3 length equals 16 residues. J gave up 3 bases and V 4 bases, and 10 bases lay outside the gene matches. Germline-derived CDR1 and CDR2 are LNHDA and SQIVND (reference sequence).

This clonotype has at least ten counts. In DNA form, the CDR3 reads TGTGCCAGCAGCTTAGGTCTCCGAGCGGGGAGCTCCTACGAGCAGTACTTC. This codes for CASSLGLRAGSSYEQYF. The chain carries TRBV7-6 and TRBJ2-7; 7 bases are shared with TRBD2. The CDR3 has 17 residues. V gave up 1 base and J gave up 0 bases; unmatched junction bases: 9. Germline-derived CDR1 and CDR2 are SGHVS and FNYEAQ.

The rearrangement joins TRBV11-2 to TRBJ1-6; 9 bases line up with TRBD1. There are 15 residues in the CDR3. Germline V gives CDR1 SGHAT, CDR2 FQNNGV. V shed 6 bases, J shed 9 bases, and the junction held 9 bases outside the gene matches. The CDR3 DNA reads as TGTGCCAGCAGGTACGAGACAGGGGGAGGTTCACCCCTCCACTTT. This gives the protein CASRYETGGGSPLHF.

This clonotype has more than one count but fewer than ten. The gene calls are TRBV29-1 and TRBJ2-7, with TRBD2 identical over 8 bases. The CDR3 is 14 residues long. Germline-derived CDR1 and CDR2 are SQVTM and ANQGSEA. The junction had 7 bases not matched to a gene; V was cut back by 4 bases and J by 2 bases. The CDR3 sequence: CSVADSGGTYEQYF. CDR3 in DNA: TGCAGCGTTGCCGACAGCGGGGGCACCTACGAGCAGTACTTC.

The gene calls are TRBV4-1 and TRBJ2-1; D gene unclear. The CDR3 extends over 13 amino acids. The ends were cut back, 5 bases at V and 5 bases at J, with 10 bases in the middle. Per germline, CDR1 MGHRA and CDR2 YSYEKL. The DNA of the CDR3 is TGCGCCAGCAGCACGGACGGACACAATGAGCAGTTCTTC. It codes for CASSTDGHNEQFF.

Comments on this clonotype: A much more abundant neighbour one base away suggests this may be a read error. This chain joins TRBV7-9 and TRBJ1-6, with D perhaps TRBD1 (6 bases). V was cut by 7 bases and J by 8 bases, with 18 bases left in between. CDR3 length equals 15 residues. Germline V gene lookup returns CDR1 SEHNR and CDR2 FQNEAQ (reference sequence). CDR3 loop: CASTPEGGGDSPLHF. As DNA, the CDR3 is TGTGCCAGCACCCCAGAGGGGGGGGGGGATTCACCCCTCCACTTT.

A note on this clonotype: Germline and junction disagree at one end, which may indicate a read error. V usage is TRBV9 and J usage is TRBJ2-7; D is ambiguous. Germline assignment: CDR1 SGDLS and CDR2 YYNGEE. The CDR3 has 12 amino acids. CDR3 nucleotides: TGCGCCAGCAGCGTACGGCCCTACGAGCAGTACTTC. It specifies CASSVRPYEQYF.

This clonotype was counted many times. The genes are TRBV7-9 and TRBJ2-5; TRBD2 matches at 9 bases. In germline, CDR1 is SEHNR, CDR2 FQNEAQ (reference sequence). The CDR3 spans 15 residues. Trimming cost V 5 bases and J 2 bases; bases outside gene matches: 6. This CDR3 reads CASSGGLAHQETQYF. CDR3 coding DNA: TGTGCCAGCAGCGGCGGACTAGCGCATCAAGAGACCCAGTACTTC.

This sequence joins TRBV2 and TRBJ2-7; the match to TRBD2 covers 7 bases. This CDR3 spans 16 amino acids. V shed 5 bases and J 2 bases; nucleotides not matched to a gene: 12. Looked up from germline, CDR1 is SNHLY and CDR2 is FYNNEI. For the CDR3, the DNA is TGTGCCAGCAGTCCATTAATAGCGGGTGCCACCTACGAGCAGTACTTC. Amino acids: CASSPLIAGATYEQYF.

In its sample, this clonotype was seen many times. The chain is built from TRBV11-2 and TRBJ1-5; possibly TRBD1 for D (6 bases). CDR3 length: 16 residues. V dropped 5 bases and J dropped 6 bases, with 20 bases sitting between them. Germline-derived CDR1 and CDR2 are SGHAT and FQNNGV. The CDR3, as DNA: TGTGCCAGCAGCCCAGGACCAACAGGGAAGGTTCAGCCCCAGCATTTT. Protein: CASSPGPTGKVQPQHF.

The table lists this clonotype with many counts. CDR3 residues: CASTQSREYNEQFF. The CDR3 coding sequence is TGTGCCAGCACACAATCACGGGAGTACAATGAGCAGTTCTTC. The chain joins TRBV2 to TRBJ2-1; a possible D gene is TRBD2 (6 bases). The germline V and J ends were trimmed by 7 bases and 4 bases, with 14 bases remaining between them. The CDR3 is 14 amino acids. Per the germline V gene, CDR1 is SNHLY and CDR2 is FYNNEI.

This rearrangement joins TRBV6-2 or TRBV6-3 to TRBJ2-7; D not resolved. Germline loops: CDR1 MNHEY, CDR2 SVGEGT. The CDR3 runs 15 residues. V was clipped by 7 bases and J by 1 base, with 17 bases between them. This CDR3 reads CASNPLLGTSYEQYF. As DNA, the CDR3 is TGTGCCAGCAATCCACTCCTGGGAACTTCCTACGAGCAGTACTTC.

Notes on this clonotype: One base away lies a much larger clone, so this may be a sequencing read error. This chain connects TRBV25-1 to TRBJ2-7; 7 bases match TRBD1. This CDR3 has 12 residues. Germline values: CDR1 MGHDK, CDR2 SYGVNS. For the CDR3, the DNA is TGTGCCAGCAGGACAGGGTCCTACGAGCAGCACTTC. This sequence encodes CASRTGSYEQHF.

V and J are TRBV11-2 and TRBJ1-3, with D unresolved. Trimming shortened V by 5 bases and J by 2 bases, and 16 bases separated the two germline ends. The CDR3 totals 16 residues. The germline CDR1 and CDR2 sequences are SGHAT and FQNNGV. CDR3 protein: CASSPKVTSAGNTIYF. For the CDR3, the DNA is TGTGCCAGCAGCCCCAAAGTGACCTCGGCTGGAAACACCATATATTTT.

There are a few counts of this clonotype. The CDR3 spells CSSGSSYNEQFF. The CDR3 DNA is TGCAGTAGCGGGAGCTCCTACAATGAGCAGTTCTTC. This chain connects TRBV20-1 to TRBJ2-1; 8 nucleotides align to TRBD2. Germline assignment: CDR1 DFQATT and CDR2 SNEGSKA (reference sequence). This CDR3 is 12 amino acids long. V was pared by 8 bases and J by 0 bases, with 0 bases of the junction left unmatched.